The T cell receptor beta chain described here comes from a study of T cells in Graves' hyperthyroidism and ophthalmopathy. The CDR3 is 14 residues long. Germline loops: CDR1 SGHTS, CDR2 YDEGEE. Trimming removed 4 bases from V and 0 bases from J, with 8 bases in between. Points from the study as a whole: From stable hyperthyroidism, ophthalmopathy was separated by a 13 V-J model. For ophthalmopathy, model prediction preceded onset by a median about six months. Appearing also in blood were most of the thyroid clonotypes expanded above 0.001.

In its sample, this clonotype was seen many times. Its specificity is unknown. Patients were aged 18 to 65, had disease duration under 2 months, and had newly diagnosed hyperthyroidism. It was RNA transcripts that yielded the amplified TCR beta CDR3 regions. Using the HTBI primer set, a first-round RT-PCR was run on the TCR CDR3. TCRdb reanalysed the multiplex PCR reads using MiXCR and keeps one entry per CDR3 protein. This sample carries 650,000 to 850,000 distinct CDR3 sequences, around 20% of them seen once, and the ten largest clones take 16%. This TCR was recovered from a woman aged 45 to 65 with Graves' hyperthyroidism that later progressed to Graves' ophthalmopathy. Sequenced sample: blood. The genes are TRBV5-8 and TRBJ1-5, with D unresolved. In DNA, the CDR3 is TGTGCCAGCAGCAAATACAGTAGCAATCAGCCCCAGCATTTT. Residues: CASSKYSSNQPQHF.